A single sample is the source of the 3 T cell receptor beta chains below, sequenced in a study of shared clonotypes between healthy human individuals. The data were produced by immunoSEQ multiplex PCR, yet TCRdb's version contains in-frame clones alone and is incomplete. The sample lists 640,000 or so clones, roughly 70% occurring once. The specimen was memory CD4+ T cells sorted from blood. Indicated subset: CD45RA-negative fraction. Source of these receptors: a woman aged 30 to 39 in good health.

The genes are TRBV7-2 and TRBJ2-3; D unclear. Germline CDR1 and CDR2: SGHTA and FQGNSA. V was clipped by 3 bases and J by 5 bases, with 6 bases between them. The CDR3 is 12 residues long. The CDR3 reads CASSFYGDTQYF. The CDR3 DNA sequence: TGTGCCAGCAGCTTTTACGGAGATACGCAGTATTTT.

The genes are TRBV2 and TRBJ2-7; D might be TRBD2 (6 bases). This CDR3 has 17 residues. Looked up from germline, CDR1 is SNHLY and CDR2 is FYNNEI. The ends were cut back, 2 bases at V and 0 bases at J, with 17 bases in the middle. CDR3 sequence: CASSEPRAGIISYEQYF. CDR3 in DNA: TGTGCCAGCAGTGAACCCCGCGCGGGGATTATCTCCTACGAGCAGTACTTC.

This chain connects TRBV5-1 to TRBJ1-1, with TRBD1 identical over 10 bases. V lost 5 bases, J lost 7 bases, and 8 bases stayed unmatched. Germline loops: CDR1 SGHRS, CDR2 YFSETQ. CDR3 length: 14 amino acids. Here the CDR3 DNA reads TGCGCCAGCAGTGTCGGGACAGGGGATCTTGAAGCTTTCTTT. Residues: CASSVGTGDLEAFF. Supplemented by reference TRBV5-1 and TRBJ1-1, the full variable domain reads KAGVTQTPRYLIKTRGQQVTLSCSPISGHRSVSWYQQTPGQGLQFLFEYFSETQRNKGNFPGRFSGRQFSNSRSEMNVSTLELGDSALYLCASSVGTGDLEAFFGQGTRLTVV.